The 32 T cell receptor beta chains below come from one sample, sequenced in a study of T cell repertoires in cytomegalovirus infection. TCRdb recomputed calls from the reads with MiXCR, one row per CDR3 protein. The table lists about 100,000 distinct CDR3 sequences, more than 20% of them singletons, with around 40% in the top ten. The source material was CD8+ T cells from PBMCs. The receptors shown here come from a human donor in good health (CMV status not recorded). Some clones in this sample may be carry-over from other donors' samples.

This chain links TRBV9 with TRBJ1-1, with D perhaps matching TRBD1 (5 bases). The V gene lost 2 bases and the J gene lost 1 base, with 9 bases spanning the gap. This CDR3 contains 14 residues. Germline V lookup: CDR1 SGDLS, CDR2 YYNGEE. The CDR3 reads CASSVGGKNTEAFF. The DNA of the CDR3 is TGTGCCAGCAGCGTCGGGGGGAAGAACACTGAAGCTTTCTTT.

This clonotype was counted many times. The chain combines TRBV5-4 with TRBJ2-5; 10 positions agree with TRBD2. Trimming at V came to 1 base and at J to 3 bases, leaving 9 bases not matched to a gene. The germline V gene has CDR1 SGHNT and CDR2 YYREEE (reference sequence). CDR3 length equals 17 residues. The CDR3 here is CASSLSGSGGREETQYF. The CDR3 DNA is TGTGCCAGCAGCTTGTCTGGTAGCGGGGGGCGGGAAGAGACCCAGTACTTC.

The sample holds a few counts of this clonotype. The chain carries TRBV12-3 or TRBV12-4 and TRBJ1-1; 10 bases align to TRBD1. The ends lost 6 bases at V and 0 bases at J; junction bases unmatched: 7. This CDR3 has 16 residues. For the CDR3, the DNA is TGTGCCAGCAGCCCCGGGACAGGGGATGTGAACACTGAAGCTTTCTTT. Translating it yields CASSPGTGDVNTEAFF.

V is TRBV7-9 and J is TRBJ1-6; weak D call: TRBD1 (5 bases). Trimming shortened V by 0 bases and J by 7 bases, and 7 bases separated the two germline ends. The CDR3 runs 14 residues. Germline V CDR1 and CDR2: SEHNR, FQNEAQ (reference sequence). The CDR3 region has the DNA TGTGCCAGCAGCTTAGCGTCAGGGAATTCACCCCTCCACTTT. Protein sequence: CASSLASGNSPLHF.

This chain uses TRBV6-2 or TRBV6-3 with TRBJ1-1; tentatively, D is TRBD1 (6 bases). The germline V gene encodes CDR1 MNHEY and CDR2 SVGEGT. Trimming removed 1 base at V and 5 bases at J, with 8 bases between. This CDR3 has 13 amino acids. The CDR3 region is CASSYYRGTEAFF. DNA for the CDR3: TGTGCCAGCAGTTACTATAGGGGGACTGAAGCTTTCTTT.

The V gene is TRBV28, the J gene TRBJ2-7; 9 bases align to TRBD1. After removal of 3 bases from V and 4 bases from J, the junction contained 16 bases not matched to a gene. The CDR3 length is 18 residues. The germline CDR1 and CDR2 sequences are MDHEN and SYDVKM. The CDR3 nucleotides read TGTGCCAGCAGTTTTACTACTCCCGGGACAGGGATTCGATACGAGCAGTACTTC. It encodes CASSFTTPGTGIRYEQYF.

This clonotype turned up a few times. V gene TRBV5-1 combines with J gene TRBJ2-7; D possibly uses TRBD1 or TRBD2 (5 bases each). In germline, CDR1 is SGHRS, CDR2 YFSETQ. The CDR3 is made up of 14 amino acids. Trimming took 4 bases from V and 2 from J, leaving 13 bases between them. Written as DNA, the CDR3 is TGCGCCAGCAGCATCGGGGCCGGGCCCTACGAGCAGTACTTC. The encoded protein is CASSIGAGPYEQYF. Looking up the rest from reference TRBV5-1 and TRBJ2-7 gives the full variable domain: KAGVTQTPRYLIKTRGQQVTLSCSPISGHRSVSWYQQTPGQGLQFLFEYFSETQRNKGNFPGRFSGRQFSNSRSEMNVSTLELGDSALYLCASSIGAGPYEQYFGPGTRLTVT.

This sequence joins TRBV2 and TRBJ1-2; D might be TRBD1 (6 bases). This CDR3 is built from 16 residues. V dropped 0 bases and J dropped 4 bases, with 15 bases sitting between them. Per the germline V gene, CDR1 is SNHLY and CDR2 is FYNNEI. The DNA for the CDR3 is TGTGCCAGCAGTGAAGCAAGAACAGGGAAGGTCTATGGCTACACCTTC. As protein: CASSEARTGKVYGYTF.

V gene TRBV20-1 combines with J gene TRBJ1-2; 9 nucleotides align to TRBD1. Germline V gene data show CDR1 as DFQATT and CDR2 as SNEGSKA (reference sequence). This CDR3 is built from 14 residues. The V segment lost 6 bases and the J segment 2 bases; nucleotides outside the gene matches: 7. The CDR3: CSATGTGRNYGYTF. Written as DNA, the CDR3 is TGCAGTGCGACCGGGACAGGGAGGAACTATGGCTACACCTTC.

This clonotype appeared a single time. The chain is built from TRBV28 and TRBJ2-5, with 12 bases lining up with TRBD2. CDR1 and CDR2 from the germline V gene are MDHEN and SYDVKM. J lost 5 bases, V lost 8 bases, and 6 bases had no gene match. This CDR3 contains 14 residues. CDR3 nucleotide sequence: TGTGCCAGCTCCGGACTAGCGGGGAAGGAGACCCAGTACTTC. It yields the protein CASSGLAGKETQYF.

The sample holds many counts of this clonotype. The V gene is TRBV4-3, the J gene TRBJ2-2; D call uncertain. The V gene's germline CDR1 is LGHNA and CDR2 YSLEER. V lost 0 bases, J lost 6 bases, and 5 bases lay in between. The CDR3 contains 13 residues. CDR3 sequence reads: CASSQEWAGELFF. CDR3 nucleotides: TGCGCCAGCAGCCAAGAGTGGGCCGGGGAGCTGTTTTTT.

This clonotype was counted only a few times. J is TRBJ1-3 and V is TRBV28; D call uncertain. Germline V gene data show CDR1 as MDHEN and CDR2 as SYDVKM. The CDR3 contains 15 residues. Trimming pared 2 bases from V and 1 base from J, leaving 9 bases between. Here the CDR3 reads CASSLISGSGNTIYF. The CDR3 DNA is TGTGCCAGCAGTTTAATCTCAGGATCTGGAAACACCATATATTTT.

The chain joins TRBV28 to TRBJ2-7; 7 nucleotides line up with TRBD1. This CDR3 has 16 amino acids. CDR1 is MDHEN and CDR2 is SYDVKM in the germline V gene. The J segment lost 2 bases and the V segment lost 4 bases, leaving 11 bases of the junction unmatched. In nucleotides, the CDR3 is TGTGCCAGCAGTTATCTCGGGACAGTTTCGGCCTACGAGCAGTACTTC. As protein: CASSYLGTVSAYEQYF.

V and J are TRBV11-3 and TRBJ2-7, with 7 bases that match TRBD1. Germline V gene lookup returns CDR1 SGHNT and CDR2 YENEEA. The CDR3 is made up of 14 amino acids. After removal of 6 bases from V and 2 bases from J, the junction contained 7 bases not matched to a gene. DNA for the CDR3: TGTGCCAGCAGTGATGACAGGGATCCCTACGAGCAGTACTTC. Amino acids: CASSDDRDPYEQYF.

This clonotype was seen many times. The V gene is TRBV6-1, the J gene TRBJ1-5; 11 nucleotides match TRBD1. Germline loops: CDR1 MNHNS, CDR2 SASEGT. Trimming cost V 6 bases and J 4 bases; bases outside gene matches: 11. This CDR3 comprises 17 residues. This chain's CDR3 is CASSSVLRDRGNQPQHF. As DNA, the CDR3 is TGTGCCAGCAGCTCCGTTCTCCGGGACAGGGGGAATCAGCCCCAGCATTTT.

Written as DNA, the CDR3 is TGTGCCAGCAGTGGCCGGGAAAATAGCGGGACGTCAGATACGCAGTATTTT. It encodes CASSGRENSGTSDTQYF. The V and J genes are TRBV28 and TRBJ2-3; 8 bases line up with TRBD2. V shed 5 bases and J 4 bases; nucleotides not matched to a gene: 14. The CDR3 is 17 amino acids. CDR1 is MDHEN, CDR2 SYDVKM, per germline.

This clonotype was picked up a small number of times. V is TRBV11-2 and J is TRBJ2-1; the D gene could be TRBD1 or TRBD2 (7 bases each). The CDR3 totals 16 residues. Trimming left V 1 base short and J 0 bases short, with 10 bases between. CDR1 is SGHAT, CDR2 FQNNGV, per germline. The CDR3 DNA reads as TGTGCCAGCAGCTTAGCAGGGGGGGCCTCCTACAATGAGCAGTTCTTC. Its protein is CASSLAGGASYNEQFF.

V is TRBV28 and J is TRBJ2-2, with 10 bases fitting TRBD1. The V gene end was trimmed by 8 bases and the J gene end by 6 bases; junction bases not matched to a gene: 6. The CDR3 totals 14 residues. Germline V gene data show CDR1 as MDHEN and CDR2 as SYDVKM. The CDR3 here is CASGPGQGPGELFF. CDR3 in DNA: TGTGCCAGCGGCCCGGGACAGGGGCCCGGGGAGCTGTTTTTT.

This clonotype was observed many times. The chain links TRBV7-2 to TRBJ1-1; tentatively, D is TRBD1 (6 bases). V was cut by 5 bases and J by 5 bases, with 18 bases left in between. CDR3 length: 15 amino acids. The germline V gene encodes CDR1 SGHTA and CDR2 FQGNSA. CDR3 sequence (DNA): TGTGCCAGCAGCCCGAGTCGGGGGGGGCCAACTGAAGCTTTCTTT. Translation gives CASSPSRGGPTEAFF.

This chain joins TRBV7-9 and TRBJ2-6, with D unresolved. Germline lookup yields CDR1 SEHNR and CDR2 FQNEAQ (reference sequence). The CDR3 extends over 16 amino acids. Trimming cost V 1 base and J 0 bases, with 7 bases left between them. In nucleotides, the CDR3 is TGTGCCAGCAGCTTAGGCTCACTCTCTGGGGCCAACGTCCTGACTTTC. Its protein is CASSLGSLSGANVLTF.

As concerns this clonotype: The junction differs from germline at one of its ends, possibly a read error. The chain combines TRBV12-3 or TRBV12-4 with TRBJ2-5; D gene unclear. The CDR3 length is 11 residues. As DNA, the CDR3 is TGTGCCAGCAGTTTTGCAGAGTCCCAGTACTTC. Its translation: CASSFAESQYF.

The chain employs TRBV19 and TRBJ1-5; D is ambiguous. The V end lost 3 bases, the J end lost 0 bases, and 15 bases lay between the germline ends. The germline gives CDR1 LNHDA, CDR2 SQIVND (reference sequence). CDR3 size: 17 residues. CDR3 amino acids: CASSISFSYDSNQPQHF. The DNA for the CDR3 is TGTGCCAGTAGTATCTCCTTCTCTTATGATAGCAATCAGCCCCAGCATTTT.

This clonotype was detected ten times or more. The CDR3: CASSLNPLREHEQYF. CDR3 DNA sequence: TGTGCCAGCAGCTTAAACCCCCTCAGGGAACACGAGCAGTACTTC. The chain combines TRBV7-2 with TRBJ2-7, with TRBD1 as a possible D gene (5 bases). V lost 2 bases to trimming and J lost 5 bases, with 16 bases between them. The CDR3 length is 15 residues. Germline CDR1 is SGHTA and CDR2 is FQGNSA. Using reference TRBV7-2 and TRBJ2-7 for the parts outside the CDR3, the full variable domain is GAGVSQSPSNKVTEKGKDVELRCDPISGHTALYWYRQSLGQGLEFLIYFQGNSAPDKSGLPSDRFSAERTGGSVSTLTIQRTQQEDSAVYLCASSLNPLREHEQYFGPGTRLTVT.

V gene TRBV25-1 combines with J gene TRBJ1-1, with D unclear. Germline V gene lookup returns CDR1 MGHDK and CDR2 SYGVNS. The CDR3 loop spans 13 amino acids. Trimming removed 6 bases from V and 3 bases from J, with 11 bases in between. CDR3 nucleotide sequence: TGTGCCAGCAGAAGCCGGGCCGACACTGAAGCTTTCTTT. Protein: CASRSRADTEAFF.

V gene TRBV6-6 combines with J gene TRBJ1-1; 7 positions agree with TRBD1. CDR1 and CDR2 (germline): MNHNY, SVGAGI (reference sequence). Losses at the gene ends were 6 bases for V and 1 base for J; bases not matched to a gene: 11. CDR3 length: 16 residues. The CDR3 coding sequence is TGTGCCAGCAGCCTCTCGGGACAGCTGGGGAACACTGAAGCTTTCTTT. Translation: CASSLSGQLGNTEAFF.

V is TRBV7-9 and J is TRBJ2-7; 8 bases line up with TRBD1. The germline CDR1 and CDR2 sequences are SEHNR and FQNEAQ (reference sequence). There are 14 residues in the CDR3. The V and J ends lost 7 bases and 0 bases, in that order; junction bases with no gene match: 5. The chain's CDR3 is CASNSGQGSYEQYF. CDR3 nucleotide sequence: TGTGCCAGCAACTCCGGACAGGGCTCCTACGAGCAGTACTTC.

There are many counts of this clonotype. J is TRBJ2-3 and V is TRBV7-8; D is perhaps TRBD2 (7 bases). Germline V lookup: CDR1 SGHVS, CDR2 FQNEAQ. The V and J ends lost 5 bases and 4 bases respectively, with 16 bases between them. This CDR3 contains 15 residues. CDR3 loop: CASSPAGALPDTQYF. The DNA of the CDR3 is TGTGCCAGCAGCCCTGCGGGGGCCCTCCCAGATACGCAGTATTTT.

This rearrangement joins TRBV11-2 to TRBJ2-7; the D is unclear. Looked up from germline, CDR1 is SGHAT and CDR2 is FQNNGV. V was clipped by 0 bases and J by 3 bases, with 12 bases between them. The CDR3 extends over 15 amino acids. The CDR3 region is CASSLEFRPGYEQYF. CDR3 DNA sequence: TGTGCCAGCAGCTTAGAGTTCAGGCCCGGCTACGAGCAGTACTTC.

This clonotype was seen repeatedly, ten times or more. The chain links TRBV13 to TRBJ2-7, with 9 bases aligning to TRBD2. Germline V gene data show CDR1 as PRHDT and CDR2 as FYEKMQ (reference sequence). The junction had 7 bases not matched to a gene; V was cut back by 6 bases and J by 4 bases. This CDR3 contains 14 residues. This CDR3 is CASRWRGGGYEQYF. The DNA of the CDR3 is TGTGCCAGCAGGTGGCGGGGGGGCGGATACGAGCAGTACTTC.

This clonotype was detected a few times. The V call is TRBV28, the J call TRBJ1-2, with TRBD1 matching over 7 bases. Germline-derived CDR1 and CDR2 are MDHEN and SYDVKM. V lost 6 bases and J lost 8; bases outside the gene matches: 15. The CDR3 loop spans 15 amino acids. CDR3 bases: TGTGCCAGCAGGGCCGGATCAGGGGGGACTCGAGGCTACACCTTC. Residues: CASRAGSGGTRGYTF.

This chain connects TRBV6-5 to TRBJ2-5, with D possibly being TRBD2 (6 bases). CDR3 size: 15 residues. The germline V and J ends were trimmed by 7 bases and 4 bases, with 19 bases remaining between them. Germline V gene data show CDR1 as MNHEY and CDR2 as SVGAGI. CDR3 nucleotides: TGTGCCAGCACCAGATCAGGGACTTCCAGAGAGACCCAGTACTTC. This sequence encodes CASTRSGTSRETQYF.

The chain is built from TRBV11-2 and TRBJ1-4; no definite D call. Germline-derived CDR1 and CDR2 are SGHAT and FQNNGV. The CDR3 contains 14 residues. Trimming stripped 2 bases from V and 8 bases from J, with 12 bases between. The CDR3 loop reads CASSLHTQREKLFF. CDR3 sequence (DNA): TGTGCCAGCAGCTTACACACCCAGCGGGAAAAACTGTTTTTT.